The 3 T cell receptor beta chains below were found in one sample sequenced in a study of a mutant IDH1 vaccine in newly diagnosed glioma. Assay used: immunoSEQ multiplex PCR; TCRdb lists only in-frame clones, some missing. The table shows about 35,000 clones, with under 90% occurring only once. Time point defined: week 11, during vaccination. What each vaccine dose contained was 300 ug of mutant IDH1 20-mer peptide, accompanied by topical imiquimod. Their cognate antigens are unknown. The specimen comprised peripheral blood mononuclear cells (PBMCs), sampled from a glioma patient whose treatment included an IDH1 peptide vaccine. Receptors were obtained from a woman aged 30 to 39 with glioma. Some clones in this sample may be carry-over from other donors' samples.

The J gene is TRBJ1-4, the V gene TRBV6-6, with D unresolved. Trimming pared 7 bases from V and 4 bases from J, leaving 16 bases between. There are 15 residues in the CDR3. Per the germline V gene, CDR1 is MNHNY and CDR2 is SVGAGI (reference sequence). For the CDR3, the DNA is TGTGCCAGCACGAATTCCCGGGTAATTAATGAAAAACTGTTTTTT. Encoded protein: CASTNSRVINEKLFF.

CDR3 nucleotides: TGTGCCAGCAGCTTAGAGCTCTCGGGTGGTGAGCAGTTCTTC. Translating it yields CASSLELSGGEQFF. This chain joins TRBV7-2 and TRBJ2-1; no clear D gene. V was trimmed by 1 base and J by 9 bases, leaving 13 bases between them. The CDR3 is 14 amino acids. Germline lookup yields CDR1 SGHTA and CDR2 FQGNSA. Together with reference TRBV7-2 and TRBJ2-1, the CDR3 gives the full variable domain: GAGVSQSPSNKVTEKGKDVELRCDPISGHTALYWYRQSLGQGLEFLIYFQGNSAPDKSGLPSDRFSAERTGGSVSTLTIQRTQQEDSAVYLCASSLELSGGEQFFGPGTRLTVL.

V usage is TRBV5-1 and J usage is TRBJ2-4; tentatively, D is TRBD2 (5 bases). CDR3 length: 19 residues. The V end was cut by 0 bases, the J end by 7 bases, with 26 bases between. Germline V gene data show CDR1 as SGHRS and CDR2 as YFSETQ. CDR3 sequence: CASSLGSPDGIGGRNIQYF. The CDR3 bases are TGCGCCAGCAGCTTGGGGTCCCCTGACGGGATAGGAGGTCGGAACATTCAGTACTTC.